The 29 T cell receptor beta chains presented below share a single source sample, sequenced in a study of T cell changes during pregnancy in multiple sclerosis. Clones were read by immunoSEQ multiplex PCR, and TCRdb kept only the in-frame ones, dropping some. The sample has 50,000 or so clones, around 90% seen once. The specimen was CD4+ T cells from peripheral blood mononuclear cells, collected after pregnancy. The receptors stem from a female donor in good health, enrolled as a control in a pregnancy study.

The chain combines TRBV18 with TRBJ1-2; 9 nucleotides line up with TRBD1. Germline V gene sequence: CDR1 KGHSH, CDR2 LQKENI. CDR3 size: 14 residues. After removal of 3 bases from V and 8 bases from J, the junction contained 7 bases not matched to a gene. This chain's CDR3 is CASSPPGTGFGYTF. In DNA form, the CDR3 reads TGTGCCAGCTCACCCCCAGGGACAGGGTTCGGCTACACCTTC. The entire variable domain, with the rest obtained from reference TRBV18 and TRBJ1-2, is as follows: NAGVMQNPRHLVRRRGQEARLRCSPMKGHSHVYWYRQLPEEGLKFMVYLQKENIIDESGMPKERFSAEFPKEGPSILRIQQVVRGDSAAYFCASSPPGTGFGYTFGSGTRLTVV.

CDR3 in DNA: TGTGCCAGCATCCAGGGCTTCGGAGTGAGTAAAGCTTTCTTT. It encodes CASIQGFGVSKAFF. The chain joins TRBV6-6 to TRBJ1-1, with TRBD1 as a possible D gene (5 bases). Germline assignment: CDR1 MNHNY and CDR2 SVGAGI (reference sequence). Trimming stripped 7 bases from V and 9 bases from J, with 21 bases between. The CDR3 covers 14 residues.

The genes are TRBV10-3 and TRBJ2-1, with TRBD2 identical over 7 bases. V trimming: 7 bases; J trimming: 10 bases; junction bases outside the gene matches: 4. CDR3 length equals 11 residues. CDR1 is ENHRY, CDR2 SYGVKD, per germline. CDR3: CAIKERGEQFF. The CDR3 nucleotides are TGTGCCATCAAAGAGCGGGGAGAGCAGTTCTTC.

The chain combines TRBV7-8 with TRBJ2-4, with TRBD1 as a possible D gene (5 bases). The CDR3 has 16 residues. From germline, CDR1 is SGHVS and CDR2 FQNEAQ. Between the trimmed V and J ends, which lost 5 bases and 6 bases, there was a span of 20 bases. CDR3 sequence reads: CASSRTSRDSLNIQYF. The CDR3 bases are TGTGCCAGCAGCCGAACGTCCAGGGATTCCTTAAACATTCAGTACTTC.

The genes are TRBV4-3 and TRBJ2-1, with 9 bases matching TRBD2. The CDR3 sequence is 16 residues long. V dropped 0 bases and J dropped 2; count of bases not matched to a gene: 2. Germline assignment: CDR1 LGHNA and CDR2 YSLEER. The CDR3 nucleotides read TGCGCCAGCAGCCAAGATGAGCGGGGGGCCTACAATGAGCAGTTCTTC. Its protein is CASSQDERGAYNEQFF.

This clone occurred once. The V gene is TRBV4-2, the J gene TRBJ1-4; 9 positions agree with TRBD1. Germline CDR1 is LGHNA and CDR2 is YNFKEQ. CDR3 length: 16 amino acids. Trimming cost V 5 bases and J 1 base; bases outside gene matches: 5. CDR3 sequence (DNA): TGTGCCAGCAGCTCACGGACAGGGGAAACTAATGAAAAACTGTTTTTT. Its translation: CASSSRTGETNEKLFF.

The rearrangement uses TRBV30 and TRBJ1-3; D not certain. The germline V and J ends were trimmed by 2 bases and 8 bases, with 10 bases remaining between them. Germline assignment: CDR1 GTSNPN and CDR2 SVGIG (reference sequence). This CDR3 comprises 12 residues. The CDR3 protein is CAWSPTGDTIYF. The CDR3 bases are TGTGCCTGGAGTCCGACGGGAGACACCATATATTTT.

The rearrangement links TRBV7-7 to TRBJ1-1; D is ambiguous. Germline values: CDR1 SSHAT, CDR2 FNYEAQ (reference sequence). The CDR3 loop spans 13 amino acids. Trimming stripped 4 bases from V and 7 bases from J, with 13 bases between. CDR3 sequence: CASSSTVGSEAFF. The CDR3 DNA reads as TGTGCCAGCAGCTCCACCGTTGGGAGTGAAGCTTTCTTT.

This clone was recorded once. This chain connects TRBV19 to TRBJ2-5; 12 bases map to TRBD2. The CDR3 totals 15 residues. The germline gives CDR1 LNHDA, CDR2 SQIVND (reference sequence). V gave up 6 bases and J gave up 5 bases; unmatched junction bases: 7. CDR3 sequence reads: CASRTSGGLGETQYF. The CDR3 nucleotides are TGTGCCAGTAGGACTAGCGGGGGCCTAGGGGAGACCCAGTACTTC.

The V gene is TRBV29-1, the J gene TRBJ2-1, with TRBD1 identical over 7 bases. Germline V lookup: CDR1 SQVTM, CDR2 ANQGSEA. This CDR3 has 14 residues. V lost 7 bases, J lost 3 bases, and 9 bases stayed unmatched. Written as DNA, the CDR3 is TGCAGCGGCAGGGGGTCCGGGGTCTACAATGAGCAGTTCTTC. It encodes CSGRGSGVYNEQFF.

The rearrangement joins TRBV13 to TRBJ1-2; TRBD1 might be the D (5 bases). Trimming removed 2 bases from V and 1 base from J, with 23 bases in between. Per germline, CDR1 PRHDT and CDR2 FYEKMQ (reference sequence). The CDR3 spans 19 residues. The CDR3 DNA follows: TGTGCCAGCAGCTTATACCCACTAATAACGGACATGTTTAACTATGGCTACACCTTC. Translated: CASSLYPLITDMFNYGYTF.

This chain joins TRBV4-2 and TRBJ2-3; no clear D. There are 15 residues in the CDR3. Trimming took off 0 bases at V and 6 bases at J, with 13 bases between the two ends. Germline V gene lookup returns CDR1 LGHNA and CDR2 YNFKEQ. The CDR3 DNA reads TGTGCCAGCAGCCAAGAGAAGATGCCCGGGGATACGCAGTATTTT. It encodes CASSQEKMPGDTQYF.

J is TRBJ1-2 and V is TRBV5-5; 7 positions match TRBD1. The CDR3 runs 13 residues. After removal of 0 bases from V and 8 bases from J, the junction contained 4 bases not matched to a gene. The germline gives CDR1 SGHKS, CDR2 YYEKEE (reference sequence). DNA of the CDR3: TGTGCCAGCAGCTTGGGACAGGGCGTCGGCTACACCTTC. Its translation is CASSLGQGVGYTF.

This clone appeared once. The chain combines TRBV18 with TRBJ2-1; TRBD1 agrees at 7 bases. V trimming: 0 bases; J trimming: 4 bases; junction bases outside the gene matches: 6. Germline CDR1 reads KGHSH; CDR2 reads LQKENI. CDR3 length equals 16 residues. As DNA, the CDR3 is TGTGCCAGCTCACCACCCTCTCGACAGGGTTACAATGAGCAGTTCTTC. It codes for CASSPPSRQGYNEQFF. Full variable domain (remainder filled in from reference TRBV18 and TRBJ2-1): NAGVMQNPRHLVRRRGQEARLRCSPMKGHSHVYWYRQLPEEGLKFMVYLQKENIIDESGMPKERFSAEFPKEGPSILRIQQVVRGDSAAYFCASSPPSRQGYNEQFFGPGTRLTVL.

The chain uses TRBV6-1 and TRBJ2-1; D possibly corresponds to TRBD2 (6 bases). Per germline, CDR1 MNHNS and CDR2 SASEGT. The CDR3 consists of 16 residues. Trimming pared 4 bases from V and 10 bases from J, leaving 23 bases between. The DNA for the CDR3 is TGTGCCAGCAGTGCGACTAGACTGGGGAAACGGGGGGAGCAGTTCTTC. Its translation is CASSATRLGKRGEQFF.

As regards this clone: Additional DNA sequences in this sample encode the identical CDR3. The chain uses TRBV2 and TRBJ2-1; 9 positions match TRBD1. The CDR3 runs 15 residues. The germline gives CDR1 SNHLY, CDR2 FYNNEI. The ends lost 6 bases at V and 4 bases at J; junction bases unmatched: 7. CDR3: CASSADRGSYNEQFF. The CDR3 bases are TGTGCCAGCAGCGCAGACAGGGGGAGTTACAATGAGCAGTTCTTC.

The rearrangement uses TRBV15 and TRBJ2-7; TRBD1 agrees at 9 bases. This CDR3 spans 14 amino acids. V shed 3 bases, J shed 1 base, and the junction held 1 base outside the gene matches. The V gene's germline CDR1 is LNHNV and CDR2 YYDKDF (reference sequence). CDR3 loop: CATSRGQGSYEQYF. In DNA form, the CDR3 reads TGTGCCACCAGCAGGGGACAGGGATCCTACGAGCAGTACTTC.

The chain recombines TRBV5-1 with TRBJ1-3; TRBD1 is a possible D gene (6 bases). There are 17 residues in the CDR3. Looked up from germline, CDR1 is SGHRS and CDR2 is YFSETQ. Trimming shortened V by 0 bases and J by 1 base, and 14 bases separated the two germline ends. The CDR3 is CASSLDFRGASGNTIYF. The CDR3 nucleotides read TGCGCCAGCAGCTTGGATTTCAGGGGCGCATCTGGAAACACCATATATTTT.

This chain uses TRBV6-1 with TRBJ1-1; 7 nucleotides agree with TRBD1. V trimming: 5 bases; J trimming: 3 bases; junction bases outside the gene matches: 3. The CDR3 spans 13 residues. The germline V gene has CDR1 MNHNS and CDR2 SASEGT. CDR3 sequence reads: CASSSQGDTEAFF. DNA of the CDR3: TGTGCCAGCAGTTCCCAGGGGGACACTGAAGCTTTCTTT.

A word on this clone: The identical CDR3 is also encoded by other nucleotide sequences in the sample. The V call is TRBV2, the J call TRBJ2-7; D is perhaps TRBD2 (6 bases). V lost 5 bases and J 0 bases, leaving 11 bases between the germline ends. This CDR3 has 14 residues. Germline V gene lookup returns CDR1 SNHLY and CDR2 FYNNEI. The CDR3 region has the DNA TGTGCCAGCAGTACCGGGACTGGCTCCTACGAGCAGTACTTC. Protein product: CASSTGTGSYEQYF.

The CDR3 DNA follows: TGTGCCAGCAGCCCGTTCGGGACAGGGGTCTACGAGCAGTACTTC. Translating it yields CASSPFGTGVYEQYF. The chain combines TRBV7-8 with TRBJ2-7, with TRBD1 matching 10 bases. The germline V gene encodes CDR1 SGHVS and CDR2 FQNEAQ. Trimming removed 5 bases from V and 3 bases from J; junction bases left unmatched: 7. CDR3 length equals 15 residues.

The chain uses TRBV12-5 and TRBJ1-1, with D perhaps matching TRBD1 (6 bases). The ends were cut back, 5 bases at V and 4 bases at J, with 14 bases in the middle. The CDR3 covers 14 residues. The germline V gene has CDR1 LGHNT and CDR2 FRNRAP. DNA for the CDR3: TGTGCTAGTGGTATCGAAGGGGGTATCACTGAAGCTTTCTTT. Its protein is CASGIEGGITEAFF.

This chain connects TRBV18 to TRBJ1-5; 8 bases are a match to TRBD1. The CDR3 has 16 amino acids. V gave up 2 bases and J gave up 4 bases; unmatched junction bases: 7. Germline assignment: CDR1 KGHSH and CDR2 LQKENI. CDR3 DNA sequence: TGTGCCAGCTCACCATTGCAGGGGGCACAAAATCAGCCCCAGCATTTT. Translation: CASSPLQGAQNQPQHF.

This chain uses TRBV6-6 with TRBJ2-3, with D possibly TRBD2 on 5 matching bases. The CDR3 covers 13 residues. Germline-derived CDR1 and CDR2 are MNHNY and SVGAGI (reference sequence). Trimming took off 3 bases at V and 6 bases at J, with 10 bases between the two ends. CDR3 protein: CASSYYRGDTQYF. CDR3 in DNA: TGTGCCAGCAGTTATTACCGCGGGGATACGCAGTATTTT.

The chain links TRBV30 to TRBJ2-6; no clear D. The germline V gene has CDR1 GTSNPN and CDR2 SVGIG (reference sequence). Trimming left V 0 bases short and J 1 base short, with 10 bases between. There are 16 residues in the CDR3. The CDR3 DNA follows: TGTGCCTGGAGTGTACTACGTTTTTCTGGGGCCAACGTCCTGACTTTC. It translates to CAWSVLRFSGANVLTF.

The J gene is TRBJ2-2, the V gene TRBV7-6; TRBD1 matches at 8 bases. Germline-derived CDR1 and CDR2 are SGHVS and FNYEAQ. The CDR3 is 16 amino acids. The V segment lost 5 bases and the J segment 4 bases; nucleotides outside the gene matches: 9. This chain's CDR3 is CASSRRDRQATGELFF. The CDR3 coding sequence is TGTGCCAGCAGCCGGCGGGACAGGCAGGCCACCGGGGAGCTGTTTTTT.

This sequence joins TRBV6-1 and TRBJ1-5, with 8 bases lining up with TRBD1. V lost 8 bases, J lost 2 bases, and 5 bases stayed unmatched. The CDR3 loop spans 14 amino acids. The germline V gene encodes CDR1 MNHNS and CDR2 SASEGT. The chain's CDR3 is CASDETGGNQPQHF. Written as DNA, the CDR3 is TGTGCCAGCGACGAGACAGGGGGCAATCAGCCCCAGCATTTT.

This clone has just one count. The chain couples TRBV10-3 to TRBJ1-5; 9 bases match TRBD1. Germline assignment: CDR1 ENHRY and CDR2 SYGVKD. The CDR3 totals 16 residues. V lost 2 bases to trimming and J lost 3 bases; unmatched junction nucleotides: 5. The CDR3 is CAISEAGQGHNQPQHF. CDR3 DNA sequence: TGTGCCATCAGTGAGGCGGGACAGGGCCACAATCAGCCCCAGCATTTT.

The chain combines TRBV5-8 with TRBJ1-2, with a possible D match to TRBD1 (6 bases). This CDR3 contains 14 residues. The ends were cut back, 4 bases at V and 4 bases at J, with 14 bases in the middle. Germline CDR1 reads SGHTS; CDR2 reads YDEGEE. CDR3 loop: CASSTGGGVYGYTF. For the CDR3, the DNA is TGTGCCAGCAGCACTGGGGGGGGCGTCTATGGCTACACCTTC.